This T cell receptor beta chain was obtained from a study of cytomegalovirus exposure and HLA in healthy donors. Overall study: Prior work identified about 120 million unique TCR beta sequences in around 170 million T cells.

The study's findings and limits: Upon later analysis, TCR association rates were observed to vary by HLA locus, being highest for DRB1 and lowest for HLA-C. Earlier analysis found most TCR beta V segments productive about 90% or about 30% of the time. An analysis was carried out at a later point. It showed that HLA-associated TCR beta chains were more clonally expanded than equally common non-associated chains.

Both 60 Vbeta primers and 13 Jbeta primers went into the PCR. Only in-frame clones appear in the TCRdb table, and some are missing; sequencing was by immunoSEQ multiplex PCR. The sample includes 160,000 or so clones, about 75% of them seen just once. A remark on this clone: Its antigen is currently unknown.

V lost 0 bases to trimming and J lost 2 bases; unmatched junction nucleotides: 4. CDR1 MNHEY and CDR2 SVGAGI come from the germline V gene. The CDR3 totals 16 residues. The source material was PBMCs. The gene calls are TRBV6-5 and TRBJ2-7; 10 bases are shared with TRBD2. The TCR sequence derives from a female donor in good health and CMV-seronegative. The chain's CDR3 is CASSYSTSGPTYEQYF. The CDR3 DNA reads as TGTGCCAGCAGTTACTCGACTAGCGGGCCTACCTACGAGCAGTACTTC.